The subject of this entry is one TCR beta chain. Compared with germline, one end of the junction differs, possibly owing to a read error. Germline lookup yields CDR1 MGHRA and CDR2 YSYEKL. There are 20 residues in the CDR3. The sample comes from a study of molecular identifiers for immune sequencing clone quantification. Via MiXCR, TCRdb re-called the PCR reads, giving one row per CDR3 protein. This table has some 590,000 distinct CDR3 sequences, 25% appearing once. The sequence came from a human donor in good health. Some libraries in this study had Jurkat cell RNA spiked in. The source material was naive CD8+ T cells from blood, with Jurkat cell RNA spiked in. The subset was: FACS-sorted CD8+CD4-CCR7+CD45RA+ naive T cells. V and J are TRBV4-1 and TRBJ1-1; 9 bases are a match to TRBD1. The CDR3 loop reads CPSSPLSGTGKALSNTEAFF. The CDR3 DNA reads TGCCCCAGCAGCCCCCTTTCCGGGACAGGGAAGGCCCTCTCGAACACTGAAGCTTTCTTT.